What follows are 5 T cell receptor beta chains derived from one specimen sequenced in a study of CD8+ T cells in alopecia areata. cDNA reverse transcribed from extracted RNA served as the sequencing template. Profiled with immunoSEQ multiplex PCR; TCRdb holds only in-frame clones, not every one. The table has 180,000 or so clones, approximately 52% seen once. Specified treatment: oral pan-JAK inhibitor, 5-10 mg twice daily. The source material was CD4+ T cells sorted from blood, sampled at week 56, from a patient treated with tofacitinib. The receptors shown here come from a human donor with alopecia areata.

This sequence joins TRBV11-3 and TRBJ2-1; TRBD1 matches 7 bases. The CDR3 totals 12 residues. Germline lookup yields CDR1 SGHNT and CDR2 YENEEA. With 5 bases clipped from V and 8 bases from J, the junction kept 3 bases outside the gene matches. This chain's CDR3 is CASSQTGYEQFF. Here the CDR3 DNA reads TGTGCCAGCAGCCAGACAGGGTATGAGCAGTTCTTC. The full variable domain, rest sourced from reference TRBV11-3 and TRBJ2-1, is EAGVVQSPRYKIIEKKQPVAFWCNPISGHNTLYWYLQNLGQGPELLIRYENEEAVDDSQLPKDRFSAERLKGVDSTLKIQPAELGDSAVYLCASSQTGYEQFFGPGTRLTVL.

The chain uses TRBV25-1 and TRBJ2-7; 9 positions match TRBD1. CDR1 MGHDK and CDR2 SYGVNS come from the germline V gene. The CDR3 has 16 amino acids. The ends lost 8 bases at V and 5 bases at J; junction bases unmatched: 16. Here the CDR3 DNA reads TGTGCCAGCCCATCCCCCCCAAAACAGGGGGCCCACGAGCAGTACTTC. Translation gives CASPSPPKQGAHEQYF.

The chain is built from TRBV30 and TRBJ1-1; tentatively, D is TRBD1 (5 bases). This CDR3 region has 13 residues. Per germline, CDR1 GTSNPN and CDR2 SVGIG (reference sequence). Trimming removed 3 bases from V and 0 bases from J, with 8 bases in between. CDR3 sequence: CAWRNRLNTEAFF. The CDR3 DNA reads as TGTGCCTGGAGGAACAGGCTGAACACTGAAGCTTTCTTT.

This clone occurred once. CDR3 DNA sequence: TGTGCCAGCAGCTTAGGACGACAGACCGGGGAGCTGTTTTTT. This sequence encodes CASSLGRQTGELFF. The chain employs TRBV7-9 and TRBJ2-2; D possibly corresponds to TRBD1 (5 bases). The CDR3 totals 14 residues. The germline V and J ends were trimmed by 1 base and 5 bases, with 8 bases remaining between them. Germline V gene sequence: CDR1 SEHNR, CDR2 FQNEAQ (reference sequence).

This chain links TRBV29-1 with TRBJ1-3; D is unclear. Trimming took 4 bases from V and 0 from J, leaving 7 bases between them. Germline values: CDR1 SQVTM, CDR2 ANQGSEA. The CDR3 runs 13 residues. The CDR3 loop reads CSVAHNSGNTIYF. The CDR3 DNA sequence: TGCAGCGTTGCTCACAACTCTGGAAACACCATATATTTT. The full variable domain, in which reference TRBV29-1 and TRBJ1-3 provide the parts outside the CDR3, is SAVISQKPSRDICQRGTSLTIQCQVDSQVTMMFWYRQQPGQSLTLIATANQGSEATYESGFVIDKFPISRPNLTFSTLTVSNMSPEDSSIYLCSVAHNSGNTIYFGEGSWLTVV.